The next 9 T cell receptor beta chains were all read from a single sample in a study of T cell clones after liver transplantation. This table comes from immunoSEQ multiplex PCR, and its TCRdb copy is limited to in-frame clones, with some not included. The sample holds more than 45,000 clones, about 71% seen once. The sample was CD4+ T cells from blood, taken at the roughly 16-month timepoint. The receptors shown here come from a human patient who received a liver transplant. Some T cells may be transferred from the graft donor.

For the CDR3, the DNA is TGTGCCAGCAGCTTAGATCTGGCGGGGGGCTACAATGAGCAGTTCTTC. Encoded protein: CASSLDLAGGYNEQFF. The chain is built from TRBV11-2 and TRBJ2-1; 8 nucleotides line up with TRBD2. The germline V gene encodes CDR1 SGHAT and CDR2 FQNNGV. V was pared by 0 bases and J by 3 bases, with 4 bases of the junction left unmatched. The CDR3 extends over 16 amino acids.

The chain links TRBV30 to TRBJ2-2; 9 bases map to TRBD2. The J segment lost 2 bases and the V segment lost 3 bases, leaving 4 bases of the junction unmatched. Germline CDR1 and CDR2: GTSNPN and SVGIG (reference sequence). This CDR3 is 15 amino acids long. DNA for the CDR3: TGTGCCTGGAGAGGGACTAGCCGTAACACCGGGGAGCTGTTTTTT. Its translation: CAWRGTSRNTGELFF.

V usage is TRBV6-5 and J usage is TRBJ1-1, with D perhaps TRBD1 (6 bases). This CDR3 region has 14 residues. Trimming removed 2 bases at V and 5 bases at J, with 12 bases between. Germline V gene lookup returns CDR1 MNHEY and CDR2 SVGAGI. CDR3 residues: CASSYEQGRTEAFF. The CDR3 DNA is TGTGCCAGCAGTTACGAACAGGGAAGGACTGAAGCTTTCTTT.

The rearrangement uses TRBV5-5 and TRBJ1-3; D is perhaps TRBD1 (6 bases). V was cut by 0 bases and J by 3 bases, with 13 bases left in between. Germline CDR1 reads SGHKS; CDR2 reads YYEKEE (reference sequence). The CDR3 loop spans 16 amino acids. The CDR3 DNA reads as TGTGCCAGCAGCTTGGCCGTGGGGGCGCTTGGAAACACCATATATTTT. Translated, it gives CASSLAVGALGNTIYF.

The chain couples TRBV6-1 to TRBJ1-2; 7 bases map to TRBD1. The CDR3 runs 14 residues. The germline gives CDR1 MNHNS, CDR2 SASEGT. V shed 3 bases and J 2 bases; nucleotides not matched to a gene: 3. CDR3 DNA sequence: TGTGCCAGCAGTGAGGTCAGGGGGAACTATGGCTACACCTTC. Protein product: CASSEVRGNYGYTF.

The chain recombines TRBV13 with TRBJ2-5; weak D call: TRBD1 (5 bases). Germline V gene sequence: CDR1 PRHDT, CDR2 FYEKMQ (reference sequence). This CDR3 spans 14 amino acids. The V end lost 2 bases, the J end lost 5 bases, and 12 bases lay between the germline ends. CDR3 sequence (DNA): TGTGCCAGCAGCTTACAGGGTCATGGGGAGACCCAGTACTTC. Translating gives CASSLQGHGETQYF.

This rearrangement joins TRBV7-9 to TRBJ2-7; 7 nucleotides agree with TRBD1. Per germline, CDR1 SEHNR and CDR2 FQNEAQ (reference sequence). Unmatched junction bases numbered 16, after V lost 1 base and J lost 4 bases. CDR3 length: 18 residues. The CDR3 here is CASSLVGGQGFGWYEQYF. CDR3 sequence (DNA): TGTGCCAGCAGCTTAGTAGGGGGCCAGGGATTTGGTTGGTACGAGCAGTACTTC. Together with reference TRBV7-9 and TRBJ2-7, the CDR3 gives the full variable domain: DTGVSQNPRHKITKRGQNVTFRCDPISEHNRLYWYRQTLGQGPEFLTYFQNEAQLEKSRLLSDRFSAERPKGSFSTLEIQRTEQGDSAMYLCASSLVGGQGFGWYEQYFGPGTRLTVT.

The V call is TRBV7-2, the J call TRBJ2-3; D unclear. Germline assignment: CDR1 SGHTA and CDR2 FQGNSA. With 5 bases removed from V and 3 bases from J, the gap between germline ends came to 12 bases. The CDR3 covers 14 residues. CDR3 sequence: CASSQYLQTDTQYF. CDR3 coding DNA: TGTGCCAGCAGCCAGTACCTACAGACAGATACGCAGTATTTT.

V gene TRBV11-3 combines with J gene TRBJ1-1; D possibly corresponds to TRBD1 (6 bases). The ends were cut back, 5 bases at V and 4 bases at J, with 14 bases in the middle. Germline-derived CDR1 and CDR2 are SGHNT and YENEEA. This CDR3 region has 14 residues. CDR3 protein: CASSPRGGSTEAFF. As DNA, the CDR3 is TGTGCCAGCAGCCCCCGAGGGGGGAGCACTGAAGCTTTCTTT. Full variable domain (rest looked up from reference TRBV11-3 and TRBJ1-1): EAGVVQSPRYKIIEKKQPVAFWCNPISGHNTLYWYLQNLGQGPELLIRYENEEAVDDSQLPKDRFSAERLKGVDSTLKIQPAELGDSAVYLCASSPRGGSTEAFFGQGTRLTVV.